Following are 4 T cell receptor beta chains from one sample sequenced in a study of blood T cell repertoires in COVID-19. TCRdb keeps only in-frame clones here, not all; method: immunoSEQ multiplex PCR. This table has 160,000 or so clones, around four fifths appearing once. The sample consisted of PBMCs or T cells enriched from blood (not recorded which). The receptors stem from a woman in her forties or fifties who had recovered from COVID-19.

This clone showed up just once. CDR3 bases: TGTGCCAGCAGCCCTCGACTAGCCTCATACAATGAGCAGTTCTTC. Its translation: CASSPRLASYNEQFF. The chain employs TRBV4-2 and TRBJ2-1, with TRBD2 matching over 7 bases. V shed 4 bases and J 4 bases; nucleotides not matched to a gene: 7. CDR1 and CDR2 (germline): LGHNA, YNFKEQ. The CDR3 is made up of 15 amino acids.

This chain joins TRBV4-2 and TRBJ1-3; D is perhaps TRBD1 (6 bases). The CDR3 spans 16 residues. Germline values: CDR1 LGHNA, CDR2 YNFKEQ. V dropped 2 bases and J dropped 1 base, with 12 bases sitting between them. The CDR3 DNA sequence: TGTGCCAGCAGCCAACCTCCAGGGGCTTCTGGAAACACCATATATTTT. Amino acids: CASSQPPGASGNTIYF.

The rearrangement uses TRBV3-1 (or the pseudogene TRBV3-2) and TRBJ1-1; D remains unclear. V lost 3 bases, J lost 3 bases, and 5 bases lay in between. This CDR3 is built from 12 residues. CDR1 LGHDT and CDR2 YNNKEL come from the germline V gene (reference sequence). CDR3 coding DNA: TGTGCCAGCAGCCACGTAGACACTGAAGCTTTCTTT. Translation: CASSHVDTEAFF.

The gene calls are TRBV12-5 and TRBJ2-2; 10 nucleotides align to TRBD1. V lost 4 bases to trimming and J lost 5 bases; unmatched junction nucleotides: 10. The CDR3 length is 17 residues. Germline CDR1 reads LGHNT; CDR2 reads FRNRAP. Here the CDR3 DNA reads TGTGCTAGTGGTTCTCGGGACAGGGGCCGAGGGACCGGGGAGCTGTTTTTT. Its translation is CASGSRDRGRGTGELFF.